This passage covers 23 T cell receptor beta chains from one sample sequenced in a study of technical replicates of blood from several donors. The protocol was immunoSEQ multiplex PCR, while the TCRdb copy is restricted to in-frame clones and leaves out a portion. The sample shows about 50,000 clones, approximately 95% of them seen only once. The source material was T cells isolated from PBMCs. The receptors derive from a human donor in good health.

This clone was observed a few times. This chain joins TRBV15 and TRBJ1-1; 7 bases align to TRBD1. Per the germline V gene, CDR1 is LNHNV and CDR2 is YYDKDF (reference sequence). The junction had 4 bases not matched to a gene; V was cut back by 2 bases and J by 4 bases. The CDR3 length is 14 residues. CDR3: CATSRSDRVTEAFF. In DNA, the CDR3 is TGTGCCACCAGCAGATCTGACAGGGTCACTGAAGCTTTCTTT.

The rearrangement links TRBV30 to TRBJ1-2; no firm D call. CDR3 size: 12 residues. V dropped 3 bases and J dropped 2 bases, with 7 bases sitting between them. Germline CDR1 is GTSNPN and CDR2 is SVGIG (reference sequence). The CDR3 reads CAWSRANYGYTF. CDR3 sequence (DNA): TGTGCCTGGAGCCGCGCGAACTATGGCTACACCTTC.

This clone came up a few times. The chain joins TRBV11-2 to TRBJ2-7; 8 bases line up with TRBD2. The length of the CDR3 is 15 residues. V lost 3 bases, J lost 5 bases, and 9 bases stayed unmatched. Germline CDR1 SGHAT, CDR2 FQNNGV. The chain's CDR3 is CASSFTGGRNNEQYF. CDR3 sequence (DNA): TGTGCCAGCAGCTTTACTGGCGGGAGGAATAACGAGCAGTACTTC.

This chain joins TRBV5-6 and TRBJ2-1; D is uncertain. Germline V gives CDR1 SGHDT, CDR2 YYEEEE. The germline V and J ends were trimmed by 4 bases and 1 base, with 9 bases remaining between them. The CDR3 runs 14 residues. The CDR3 here is CASSRVESYNEQFF. CDR3 bases: TGTGCCAGCAGCCGGGTGGAATCCTACAATGAGCAGTTCTTC.

In this sample, this clone turned up once. V usage is TRBV19 and J usage is TRBJ1-1, with a possible D match to TRBD1 (6 bases). CDR1 and CDR2 from the germline V gene are LNHDA and SQIVND (reference sequence). The CDR3 is made up of 16 amino acids. V was shortened by 5 bases and J by 0 bases, with 16 bases between the two germline ends. The CDR3 bases are TGTGCCAGTAGTTTCGGGACACTGAGTTTGAACACTGAAGCTTTCTTT. Encoded protein: CASSFGTLSLNTEAFF.

The J gene is TRBJ2-7, the V gene TRBV5-8, with 8 bases identical to TRBD1. This CDR3 spans 14 amino acids. V lost 1 base, J lost 5 bases, and 5 bases stayed unmatched. The germline V gene encodes CDR1 SGHTS and CDR2 YDEGEE. The CDR3 sequence: CASSLSRGHHEQYF. CDR3 DNA sequence: TGTGCCAGCAGCTTGAGCAGGGGGCACCACGAGCAGTACTTC.

The genes are TRBV28 and TRBJ1-5, with 8 bases that match TRBD1. Looked up from germline, CDR1 is MDHEN and CDR2 is SYDVKM. The ends lost 6 bases at V and 7 bases at J; junction bases unmatched: 11. CDR3 length: 15 amino acids. The CDR3: CASRLEGQGWQPQHF. Written as DNA, the CDR3 is TGTGCCAGCAGATTAGAAGGACAGGGTTGGCAGCCCCAGCATTTT.

CDR3 sequence reads: CATRPTGSVETQYF. The CDR3, as DNA: TGCGCCACCCGTCCCACCGGGAGCGTTGAGACCCAGTACTTC. This chain links TRBV5-1 with TRBJ2-5; D perhaps matches TRBD2 (6 bases). Trimming took off 9 bases at V and 5 bases at J, with 20 bases between the two ends. CDR3 length: 14 residues. From germline, CDR1 is SGHRS and CDR2 YFSETQ.

J is TRBJ1-1 and V is TRBV9; TRBD1 might be the D (6 bases). Per germline, CDR1 SGDLS and CDR2 YYNGEE. V dropped 2 bases and J dropped 4 bases, with 12 bases sitting between them. This CDR3 region has 14 residues. CDR3 DNA: TGTGCCAGCAGCGTGTCGATCAGGGGCACTGAAGCTTTCTTT. Protein sequence: CASSVSIRGTEAFF.

The CDR3 loop is CASSSRTGLIGEKYF. CDR3 DNA: TGTGCCAGCAGCTCCCGGACAGGGTTAATCGGAGAAAAGTACTTC. V usage is TRBV11-2 and J usage is TRBJ2-7, with TRBD1 matching 8 bases. Per germline, CDR1 SGHAT and CDR2 FQNNGV. Trimming at V came to 4 bases and at J to 11 bases, leaving 16 bases not matched to a gene. The CDR3 runs to 15 residues.

This clone was observed once. The CDR3 region has the DNA TGTGCCAGCAGTCCGTGGACAAGCCGCGATCAGCCCCAGCATTTT. Protein: CASSPWTSRDQPQHF. The J gene is TRBJ1-5, the V gene TRBV6-5, with a tentative D call TRBD1 (5 bases). V was clipped by 5 bases and J by 5 bases, with 16 bases between them. The CDR3 sequence is 15 residues long. Germline CDR1 and CDR2: MNHEY and SVGAGI.

The chain is built from TRBV27 and TRBJ2-7; 9 bases agree with TRBD2. Germline V CDR1 and CDR2: MNHEY, SMNVEV (reference sequence). The CDR3 loop spans 18 amino acids. With V trimmed by 1 base and J by 6 bases, 16 bases remained unmatched. The CDR3 sequence: CASSLFASGEGWGLEQYF. The CDR3 nucleotides read TGTGCCAGCAGTTTATTTGCTAGCGGGGAGGGGTGGGGTCTCGAGCAGTACTTC.

The CDR3 spells CASSKQGTGELFF. CDR3 DNA sequence: TGTGCCAGTAGTAAACAGGGCACCGGGGAGCTGTTTTTT. This chain connects TRBV19 to TRBJ2-2; tentatively, D is TRBD1 (6 bases). The CDR3 is 13 amino acids. Germline lookup yields CDR1 LNHDA and CDR2 SQIVND (reference sequence). Between the trimmed V and J ends, which lost 4 bases and 4 bases, there was a span of 7 bases.

The gene calls are TRBV29-1 and TRBJ2-3; 8 bases are shared with TRBD1. V shed 5 bases, J shed 1 base, and the junction held 5 bases outside the gene matches. CDR1 and CDR2 from the germline V gene are SQVTM and ANQGSEA. The CDR3 is made up of 14 amino acids. The CDR3 protein is CSVLTGEGTDTQYF. Written as DNA, the CDR3 is TGCAGCGTTTTGACAGGGGAAGGCACAGATACGCAGTATTTT.

The J gene is TRBJ2-7, the V gene TRBV6-1; 13 nucleotides agree with TRBD2. V shed 8 bases and J 9 bases; nucleotides not matched to a gene: 10. The CDR3 spans 14 residues. Germline CDR1 MNHNS, CDR2 SASEGT. CDR3 bases: TGTGCCAGCTCCTCCGGGACTAGCGGGAACGTGCAGTACTTC. Translating it yields CASSSGTSGNVQYF.

The chain joins TRBV27 to TRBJ2-1; 8 positions agree with TRBD1. The germline V gene has CDR1 MNHEY and CDR2 SMNVEV (reference sequence). J gave up 8 bases and V 3 bases, and 12 bases lay outside the gene matches. This CDR3 is built from 16 residues. The CDR3 loop reads CASSFRGQGSSYEQFF. CDR3 DNA: TGTGCCAGCAGTTTCCGCGGACAGGGATCAAGTTATGAGCAGTTCTTC.

The V gene is TRBV6-5, the J gene TRBJ2-5, with 8 bases aligning to TRBD2. Germline lookup yields CDR1 MNHEY and CDR2 SVGAGI. Germline trimming cut 1 base from V and 6 bases from J; bases unmatched to any gene: 10. The CDR3 sequence is 16 residues long. The CDR3 DNA is TGTGCCAGCAGTTACTTATCGAGCGGGAGTACGAAGACCCAGTACTTC. This translates into CASSYLSSGSTKTQYF.

The chain couples TRBV19 to TRBJ2-7, with TRBD1 matching over 9 bases. The CDR3 contains 13 residues. CDR1 and CDR2 from the germline V gene are LNHDA and SQIVND (reference sequence). V gave up 9 bases and J gave up 4 bases; unmatched junction bases: 7. As DNA, the CDR3 is TGTGCCAGCCGAAGACAGGGGGAGTACGAGCAGTACTTC. This gives the protein CASRRQGEYEQYF.

The chain carries TRBV30 and TRBJ2-3; D not resolved. Trimming shortened V by 0 bases and J by 5 bases, and 6 bases separated the two germline ends. Per the germline V gene, CDR1 is GTSNPN and CDR2 is SVGIG (reference sequence). This CDR3 region has 12 residues. In DNA form, the CDR3 reads TGTGCCTGGAGTGTACTGAGAGATACGCAGTATTTT. The encoded protein is CAWSVLRDTQYF.

The chain recombines TRBV9 with TRBJ2-7; D is perhaps TRBD1 (6 bases). This CDR3 comprises 15 residues. Trimming removed 4 bases at V and 4 bases at J, with 18 bases between. Looked up from germline, CDR1 is SGDLS and CDR2 is YYNGEE. CDR3 amino acids: CASSPRQGSTYEQYF. The CDR3 nucleotides read TGTGCCAGCAGCCCCCGCCAGGGGAGTACATACGAGCAGTACTTC. The full variable domain, with the rest looked up from reference TRBV9 and TRBJ2-7, is DSGVTQTPKHLITATGQRVTLRCSPRSGDLSVYWYQQSLDQGLQFLIQYYNGEERAKGNILERFSAQQFPDLHSELNLSSLELGDSALYFCASSPRQGSTYEQYFGPGTRLTVT.

As to this clone: One end of the junction varies from germline; a read error may be responsible. The V and J genes are TRBV29-1 and TRBJ2-3, with 11 bases matching TRBD2. Per germline, CDR1 SQVTM and CDR2 ANQGSEA. CDR3 length: 15 amino acids. The CDR3 loop reads CSAELSGRGTDTQYF. CDR3 bases: TGCAGCGCTGAACTTAGCGGGAGGGGGACAGATACGCAGTATTTT.

The chain carries TRBV30 and TRBJ1-5; D unclear. The V gene lost 2 bases and the J gene lost 3 bases, with 11 bases spanning the gap. The germline CDR1 and CDR2 sequences are GTSNPN and SVGIG (reference sequence). There are 14 residues in the CDR3. The CDR3 here is CAWSTGELNQPQHF. In DNA, the CDR3 is TGTGCCTGGAGTACCGGGGAGCTCAATCAGCCCCAGCATTTT.

The rearrangement links TRBV5-1 to TRBJ2-1; D possibly corresponds to TRBD1 (5 bases). The germline gives CDR1 SGHRS, CDR2 YFSETQ. V lost 5 bases and J lost 1, with 16 bases in between. This CDR3 has 16 amino acids. CDR3 DNA sequence: TGCGCCAGCAGACTCAGGGTAGAGAGATCCTACAATGAGCAGTTCTTC. Its translation is CASRLRVERSYNEQFF.